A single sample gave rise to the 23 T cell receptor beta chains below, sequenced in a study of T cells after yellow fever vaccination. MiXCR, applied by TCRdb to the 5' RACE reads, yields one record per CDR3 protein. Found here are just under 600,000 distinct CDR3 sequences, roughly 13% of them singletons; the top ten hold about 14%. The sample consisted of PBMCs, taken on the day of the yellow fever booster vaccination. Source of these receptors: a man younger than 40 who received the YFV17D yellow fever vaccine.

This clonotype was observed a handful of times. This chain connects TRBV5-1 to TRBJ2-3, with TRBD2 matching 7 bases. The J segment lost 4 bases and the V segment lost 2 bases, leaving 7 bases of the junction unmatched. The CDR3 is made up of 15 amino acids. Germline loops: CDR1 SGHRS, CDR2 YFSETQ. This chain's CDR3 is CASSLAGRDSDTQYF. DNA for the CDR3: TGCGCCAGCAGCTTAGCGGGGAGGGACTCAGATACGCAGTATTTT.

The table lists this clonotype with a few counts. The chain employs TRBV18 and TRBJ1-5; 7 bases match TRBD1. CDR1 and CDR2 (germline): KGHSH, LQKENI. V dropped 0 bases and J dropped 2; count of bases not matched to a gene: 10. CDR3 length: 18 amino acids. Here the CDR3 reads CASSPPWTGRRGNQPQHF. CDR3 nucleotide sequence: TGTGCCAGCTCACCACCCTGGACAGGCCGAAGAGGCAATCAGCCCCAGCATTTT.

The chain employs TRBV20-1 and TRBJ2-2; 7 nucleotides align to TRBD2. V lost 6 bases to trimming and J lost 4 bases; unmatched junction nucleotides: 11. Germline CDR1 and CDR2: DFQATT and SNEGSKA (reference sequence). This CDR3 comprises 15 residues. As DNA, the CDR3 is TGCAGTGCCAGCCCCGGGGGGAGTGGCACCGGGGAGCTGTTTTTT. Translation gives CSASPGGSGTGELFF.

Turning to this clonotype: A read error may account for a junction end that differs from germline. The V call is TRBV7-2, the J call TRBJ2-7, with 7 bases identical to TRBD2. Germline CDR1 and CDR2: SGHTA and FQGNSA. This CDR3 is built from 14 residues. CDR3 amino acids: CASSLASGSGEQHF. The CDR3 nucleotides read TGTGCCAGCAGCTTGGCTAGCGGTTCGGGCGAGCAGCACTTC.

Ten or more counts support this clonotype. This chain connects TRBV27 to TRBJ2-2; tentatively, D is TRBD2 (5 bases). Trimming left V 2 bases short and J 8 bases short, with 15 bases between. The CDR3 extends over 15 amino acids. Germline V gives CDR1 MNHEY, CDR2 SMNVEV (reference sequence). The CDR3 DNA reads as TGTGCCAGCAGTTTAAGGGCTCGCGGGTCTGGGGAGCTGTTTTTT. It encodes CASSLRARGSGELFF.

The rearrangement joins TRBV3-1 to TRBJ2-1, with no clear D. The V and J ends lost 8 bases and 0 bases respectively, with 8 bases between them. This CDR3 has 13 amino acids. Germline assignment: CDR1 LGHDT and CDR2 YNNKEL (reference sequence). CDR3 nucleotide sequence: TGTGCCAGCTTCGACCGCTCCTACAATGAGCAGTTCTTC. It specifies CASFDRSYNEQFF.

For the CDR3, the DNA is TGTGCCAGCAGCCAGGGCGGGAGACCGCCGAACACCGGGGAGCTGTTTTTT. Amino acids: CASSQGGRPPNTGELFF. This chain joins TRBV4-2 and TRBJ2-2, with 7 positions matching TRBD2. Germline values: CDR1 LGHNA, CDR2 YNFKEQ. V shed 3 bases, J shed 0 bases, and the junction held 7 bases outside the gene matches. This CDR3 is 17 amino acids long.

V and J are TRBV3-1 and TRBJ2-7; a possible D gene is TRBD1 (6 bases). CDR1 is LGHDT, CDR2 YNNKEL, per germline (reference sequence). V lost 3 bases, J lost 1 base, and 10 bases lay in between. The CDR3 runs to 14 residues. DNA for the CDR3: TGTGCCAGCAGCCAGAGAGGGGGTTCCTACGAGCAGTACTTC. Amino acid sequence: CASSQRGGSYEQYF.

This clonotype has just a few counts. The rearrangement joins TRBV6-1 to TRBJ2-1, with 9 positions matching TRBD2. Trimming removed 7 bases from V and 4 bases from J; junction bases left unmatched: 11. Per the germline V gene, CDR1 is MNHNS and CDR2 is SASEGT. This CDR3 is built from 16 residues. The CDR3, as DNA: TGTGCCAGCACCCGATTAGGCGGGAGGGGTTACAATGAGCAGTTCTTC. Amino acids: CASTRLGGRGYNEQFF.

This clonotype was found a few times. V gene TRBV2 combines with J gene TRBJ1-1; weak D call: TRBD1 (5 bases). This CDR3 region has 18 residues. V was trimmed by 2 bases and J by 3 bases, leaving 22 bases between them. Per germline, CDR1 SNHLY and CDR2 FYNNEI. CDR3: CASSEREGVLGQDTEAFF. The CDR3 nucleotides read TGTGCCAGCAGTGAACGTGAAGGGGTCCTCGGTCAGGACACTGAAGCTTTCTTT.

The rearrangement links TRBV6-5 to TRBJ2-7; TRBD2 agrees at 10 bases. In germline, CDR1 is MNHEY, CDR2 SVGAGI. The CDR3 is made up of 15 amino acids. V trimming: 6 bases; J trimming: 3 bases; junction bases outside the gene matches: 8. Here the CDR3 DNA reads TGTGCCAGCAGGCCCTCCGGGACTAGCGACTACGAGCAGTACTTC. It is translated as CASRPSGTSDYEQYF.

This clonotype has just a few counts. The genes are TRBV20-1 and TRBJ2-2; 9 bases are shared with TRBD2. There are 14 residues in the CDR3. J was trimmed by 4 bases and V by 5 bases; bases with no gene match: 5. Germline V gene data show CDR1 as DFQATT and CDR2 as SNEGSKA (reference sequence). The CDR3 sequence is CSARPSGITGELFF. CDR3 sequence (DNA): TGCAGTGCTCGACCTAGCGGGATCACCGGGGAGCTGTTTTTT.

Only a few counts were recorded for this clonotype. Written as DNA, the CDR3 is TGTGCCAGCAGCTTAGATCGATATCTACCTGGGGGGGATACGCAGTATTTT. Amino acid sequence: CASSLDRYLPGGDTQYF. The chain combines TRBV11-2 with TRBJ2-3; a weak D match, TRBD2 (6 bases). CDR1 and CDR2 (germline): SGHAT, FQNNGV. The CDR3 has 17 amino acids. Trimming removed 0 bases at V and 6 bases at J, with 19 bases between.

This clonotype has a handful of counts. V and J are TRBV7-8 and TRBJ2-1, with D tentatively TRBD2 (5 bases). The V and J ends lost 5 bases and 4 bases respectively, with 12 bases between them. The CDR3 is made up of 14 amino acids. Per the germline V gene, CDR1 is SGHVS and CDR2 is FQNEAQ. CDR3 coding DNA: TGTGCCAGCAGCCACCGGACTTTATACAATGAGCAGTTCTTC. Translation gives CASSHRTLYNEQFF.

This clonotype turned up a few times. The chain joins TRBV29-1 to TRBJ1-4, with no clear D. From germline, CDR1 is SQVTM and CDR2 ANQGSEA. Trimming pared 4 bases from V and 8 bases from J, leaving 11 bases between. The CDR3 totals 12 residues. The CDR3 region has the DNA TGCAGCGTTGGAGGCCTTCGGGAAAAACTGTTTTTT. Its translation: CSVGGLREKLFF.

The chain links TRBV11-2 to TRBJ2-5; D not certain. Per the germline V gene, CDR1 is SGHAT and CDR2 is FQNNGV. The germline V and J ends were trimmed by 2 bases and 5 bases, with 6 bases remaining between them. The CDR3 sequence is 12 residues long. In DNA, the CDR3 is TGTGCCAGCAGCTTAACGACGGAGACCCAGTACTTC. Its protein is CASSLTTETQYF. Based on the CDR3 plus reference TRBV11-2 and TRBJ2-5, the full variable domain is EAGVAQSPRYKIIEKRQSVAFWCNPISGHATLYWYQQILGQGPKLLIQFQNNGVVDDSQLPKDRFSAERLKGVDSTLKIQPAKLEDSAVYLCASSLTTETQYFGPGTRLLVL.

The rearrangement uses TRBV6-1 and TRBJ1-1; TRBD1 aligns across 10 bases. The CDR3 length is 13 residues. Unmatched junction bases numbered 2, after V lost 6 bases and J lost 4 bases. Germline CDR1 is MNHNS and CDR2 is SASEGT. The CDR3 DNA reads TGTGCCAGCAGAGGACAGGGGGGCACTGAAGCTTTCTTT. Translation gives CASRGQGGTEAFF.

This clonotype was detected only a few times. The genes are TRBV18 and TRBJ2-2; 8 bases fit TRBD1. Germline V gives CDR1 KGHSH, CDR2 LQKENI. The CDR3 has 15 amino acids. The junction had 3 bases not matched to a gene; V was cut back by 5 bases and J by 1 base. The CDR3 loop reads CASSTDRVNTGELFF. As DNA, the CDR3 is TGTGCCAGCTCAACGGACAGGGTGAACACCGGGGAGCTGTTTTTT.

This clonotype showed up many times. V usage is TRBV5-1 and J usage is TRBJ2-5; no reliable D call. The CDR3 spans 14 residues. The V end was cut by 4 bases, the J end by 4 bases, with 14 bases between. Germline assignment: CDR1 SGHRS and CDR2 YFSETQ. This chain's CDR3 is CASSRLGNGETQYF. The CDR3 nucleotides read TGCGCCAGCAGCCGGCTGGGGAATGGAGAGACCCAGTACTTC.

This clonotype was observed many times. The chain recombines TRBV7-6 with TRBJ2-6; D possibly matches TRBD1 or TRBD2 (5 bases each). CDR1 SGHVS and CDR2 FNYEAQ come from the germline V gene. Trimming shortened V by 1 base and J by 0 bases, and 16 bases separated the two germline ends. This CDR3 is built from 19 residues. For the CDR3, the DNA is TGTGCCAGCAGCTTAGGAGGTGGGGGTATCACCTCTGGGGCCAACGTCCTGACTTTC. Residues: CASSLGGGGITSGANVLTF.

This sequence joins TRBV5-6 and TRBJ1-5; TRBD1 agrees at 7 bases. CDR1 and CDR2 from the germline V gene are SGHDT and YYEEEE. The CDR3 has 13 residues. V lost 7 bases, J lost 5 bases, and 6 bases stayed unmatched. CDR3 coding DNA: TGTGCCAGCCAACGACAGGGACATCAGCCCCAGCATTTT. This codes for CASQRQGHQPQHF.

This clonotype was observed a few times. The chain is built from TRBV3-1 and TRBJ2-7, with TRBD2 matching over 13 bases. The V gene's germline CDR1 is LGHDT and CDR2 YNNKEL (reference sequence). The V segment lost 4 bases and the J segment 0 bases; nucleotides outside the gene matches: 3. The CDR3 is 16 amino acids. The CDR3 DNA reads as TGTGCCAGCAGCCGACGGACTAGCGGGAGCTCCTACGAGCAGTACTTC. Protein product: CASSRRTSGSSYEQYF.

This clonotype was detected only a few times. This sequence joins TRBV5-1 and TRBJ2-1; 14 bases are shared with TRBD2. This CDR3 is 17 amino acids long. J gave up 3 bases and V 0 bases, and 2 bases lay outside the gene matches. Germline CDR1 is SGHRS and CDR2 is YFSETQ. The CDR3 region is CASSLGGTSGSYNEQFF. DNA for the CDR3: TGCGCCAGCAGCTTGGGTGGGACTAGCGGGAGCTACAATGAGCAGTTCTTC.